The 24 T cell receptor beta chains listed next were all sequenced from one sample in a study of blood T cell repertoires in COVID-19. Sequencing was performed with immunoSEQ multiplex PCR; in TCRdb, only in-frame clones are kept and a portion is missing. The data contain some 300,000 clones, about 90% of them singletons. Input material: PBMCs or T cells enriched from blood (not recorded which). These receptors all come from a woman younger than 30 with acute COVID-19.

The V gene is TRBV7-9, the J gene TRBJ1-2; D unresolved. The CDR3 contains 15 residues. V dropped 6 bases and J dropped 0 bases, with 14 bases sitting between them. Germline CDR1 reads SEHNR; CDR2 reads FQNEAQ (reference sequence). The CDR3 is CASSFPDSANYGYTF. DNA of the CDR3: TGTGCCAGCAGTTTTCCTGACTCCGCTAACTATGGCTACACCTTC.

The chain links TRBV7-6 to TRBJ1-3; weak D call: TRBD1 (5 bases). V was clipped by 4 bases and J by 0 bases, with 10 bases between them. This CDR3 is 15 amino acids long. The germline CDR1 and CDR2 sequences are SGHVS and FNYEAQ. This CDR3 reads CASSSGLISGNTIYF. The CDR3 DNA reads as TGTGCCAGCAGCTCGGGACTGATCTCTGGAAACACCATATATTTT. Using reference TRBV7-6 and TRBJ1-3 for the parts outside the CDR3, the full variable domain is GAGVSQSPRYKVTKRGQDVALRCDPISGHVSLYWYRQALGQGPEFLTYFNYEAQQDKSGLPNDRFSAERPEGSISTLTIQRTEQRDSAMYRCASSSGLISGNTIYFGEGSWLTVV.

This clone showed up just a few times. The rearrangement links TRBV6-2 or TRBV6-3 to TRBJ2-7, with 12 bases that match TRBD2. V shed 2 bases, J shed 2 bases, and the junction held 4 bases outside the gene matches. Germline values: CDR1 MNHEY, CDR2 SVGEGT. CDR3 length: 16 residues. The CDR3 loop is CASSYRGLAGAYEQYF. The CDR3, as DNA: TGTGCCAGCAGTTACCGGGGACTAGCGGGTGCCTACGAGCAGTACTTC.

The chain links TRBV18 to TRBJ2-2; 9 bases line up with TRBD2. Germline CDR1 is KGHSH and CDR2 is LQKENI. CDR3 size: 16 residues. J lost 1 base, V lost 1 base, and 1 base had no gene match. CDR3 loop: CASSPLAGVNTGELFF. In DNA, the CDR3 is TGTGCCAGCTCACCACTAGCGGGGGTGAACACCGGGGAGCTGTTTTTT.

The genes are TRBV3-1 (or the pseudogene TRBV3-2) and TRBJ2-5; 8 bases agree with TRBD2. The J segment lost 4 bases and the V segment lost 4 bases, leaving 14 bases of the junction unmatched. Germline-derived CDR1 and CDR2 are LGHDT and YNNKEL (reference sequence). The CDR3 loop spans 17 amino acids. The CDR3 loop is CASSRRSSGRGGETQYF. The CDR3 nucleotides are TGTGCCAGCAGCCGCCGATCTAGCGGCCGGGGGGGAGAGACCCAGTACTTC.

This chain joins TRBV11-3 and TRBJ2-3; 8 positions match TRBD1. Trimming cost V 0 bases and J 0 bases; bases outside gene matches: 14. The germline CDR1 and CDR2 sequences are SGHNT and YENEEA. The CDR3 consists of 20 residues. The CDR3 loop is CASSLDAEAGGGSSTDTQYF. CDR3 coding DNA: TGTGCCAGCAGCTTAGACGCTGAGGCAGGGGGCGGCTCTAGCACAGATACGCAGTATTTT.

The chain uses TRBV5-8 and TRBJ1-5; D unresolved. Deletions cut 0 bases from V and 2 bases from J, with 15 bases between. The germline V gene encodes CDR1 SGHTS and CDR2 YDEGEE. The CDR3 runs to 17 residues. Here the CDR3 DNA reads TGTGCCAGCAGCTTGGGGTTCAGACACCGTCGCAATCAGCCCCAGCATTTT. Encoded protein: CASSLGFRHRRNQPQHF.

This chain uses TRBV7-3 with TRBJ2-7; 9 positions match TRBD1. The CDR3 has 14 residues. V was clipped by 5 bases and J by 6 bases; unmatched bases: 8. From germline, CDR1 is SGHTA and CDR2 FQGTGA. CDR3 in DNA: TGTGCCAGCAGCGCGGGACAGGGTAACTCCGAGCAGTACTTC. This gives the protein CASSAGQGNSEQYF.

V usage is TRBV3-1 (or the pseudogene TRBV3-2) and J usage is TRBJ1-2, with 10 bases fitting TRBD1. Germline V gene data show CDR1 as LGHDT and CDR2 as YNNKEL (reference sequence). The CDR3 contains 17 residues. Losses at the gene ends were 3 bases for V and 6 bases for J; bases not matched to a gene: 13. CDR3 DNA: TGTGCCAGCAGCCAGCCTGGGACAGGGGATTTTCTGGATGGCTACACCTTC. Translated: CASSQPGTGDFLDGYTF.

The rearrangement links TRBV9 to TRBJ2-5; possible D gene TRBD1, 6 bases. CDR3 length: 15 amino acids. V lost 0 bases, J lost 0 bases, and 9 bases lay in between. Germline V gene data show CDR1 as SGDLS and CDR2 as YYNGEE. DNA of the CDR3: TGTGCCAGCAGCGTAGCAGGGACAAACCAAGAGACCCAGTACTTC. This codes for CASSVAGTNQETQYF.

The genes are TRBV29-1 and TRBJ1-1, with unresolved D. The CDR3 contains 11 residues. From germline, CDR1 is SQVTM and CDR2 ANQGSEA. V was shortened by 5 bases and J by 1 base, with 5 bases between the two germline ends. The CDR3 here is CSVTRNTEAFF. The CDR3, as DNA: TGCAGCGTTACCAGGAACACTGAAGCTTTCTTT.

This clone was detected once. V gene TRBV5-1 combines with J gene TRBJ1-1; maybe TRBD1 (5 bases). Trimming removed 4 bases at V and 0 bases at J, with 13 bases between. CDR1 and CDR2 from the germline V gene are SGHRS and YFSETQ. The CDR3 sequence is 15 residues long. CDR3 in amino acids: CASSLRTPMNTEAFF. The CDR3 DNA reads as TGCGCCAGCAGCCTTCGGACACCTATGAACACTGAAGCTTTCTTT.

The rearrangement uses TRBV9 and TRBJ1-4, with TRBD1 identical over 12 bases. CDR1 is SGDLS and CDR2 is YYNGEE in the germline V gene. The CDR3 has 17 residues. Trimming took 0 bases from V and 8 from J; bases not matched to a gene: 8. The CDR3 nucleotides read TGTGCCAGCAGCGTAGGTGGGACAGGGGGCCGAAGAGAAAAACTGTTTTTT. As protein: CASSVGGTGGRREKLFF.

This clone was counted only a few times. The chain carries TRBV19 and TRBJ1-2; the match to TRBD1 covers 8 bases. V lost 3 bases to trimming and J lost 0 bases; unmatched junction nucleotides: 12. Germline values: CDR1 LNHDA, CDR2 SQIVND (reference sequence). This CDR3 region has 18 residues. CDR3 coding DNA: TGTGCCAGTAGTATCCCCGACAGGGGCGTTACAGCTAACTATGGCTACACCTTC. Amino acid sequence: CASSIPDRGVTANYGYTF.

V gene TRBV27 combines with J gene TRBJ1-1; D unclear. V lost 4 bases and J 3 bases, leaving 12 bases between the germline ends. CDR1 is MNHEY and CDR2 is SMNVEV in the germline V gene (reference sequence). The length of the CDR3 is 14 residues. The CDR3, as DNA: TGTGCCAGCAGTTCCCCCTACGGGGACACTGAAGCTTTCTTT. Its translation: CASSSPYGDTEAFF.

The chain couples TRBV28 to TRBJ1-2, with a tentative D call TRBD1 (5 bases). Germline V CDR1 and CDR2: MDHEN, SYDVKM. The germline V and J ends were trimmed by 2 bases and 4 bases, with 11 bases remaining between them. CDR3 size: 14 residues. This chain's CDR3 is CASSLQGTLYGYTF. The CDR3 bases are TGTGCCAGCAGTTTACAGGGAACTCTCTATGGCTACACCTTC.

The chain has TRBV10-3 and TRBJ2-1, with TRBD2 matching 7 bases. Trimming cost V 6 bases and J 9 bases; bases outside gene matches: 11. The CDR3 sequence is 14 residues long. The V gene's germline CDR1 is ENHRY and CDR2 SYGVKD. CDR3: CAISALAVEGEQFF. CDR3 sequence (DNA): TGTGCCATCAGCGCCCTAGCGGTTGAGGGTGAGCAGTTCTTC.

This chain connects TRBV9 to TRBJ2-3, with TRBD2 matching over 8 bases. V was clipped by 2 bases and J by 0 bases; unmatched bases: 8. The CDR3 contains 17 residues. Per germline, CDR1 SGDLS and CDR2 YYNGEE. As DNA, the CDR3 is TGTGCCAGCAGCGTCGGTCTAGCGGGTTCTAGCACAGATACGCAGTATTTT. Its translation is CASSVGLAGSSTDTQYF.

In DNA, the CDR3 is TGTGCCAGCAGCTTGGGTAGCGGGAATGTAGTGGTCGGCGAGCAGTACTTC. It specifies CASSLGSGNVVVGEQYF. The V and J genes are TRBV7-9 and TRBJ2-7, with 8 bases identical to TRBD2. This CDR3 region has 17 residues. The J segment lost 6 bases and the V segment lost 3 bases, leaving 16 bases of the junction unmatched. Germline CDR1 and CDR2: SEHNR and FQNEAQ (reference sequence).

J is TRBJ1-5 and V is TRBV19; tentative D call: TRBD1 (6 bases). Per germline, CDR1 LNHDA and CDR2 SQIVND (reference sequence). V lost 5 bases, J lost 3 bases, and 11 bases lay in between. The CDR3 covers 14 residues. CDR3 sequence reads: CASSEDSYNQPQHF. For the CDR3, the DNA is TGTGCCAGTAGTGAGGACAGTTACAATCAGCCCCAGCATTTT.

J is TRBJ1-2 and V is TRBV3-1 (or the pseudogene TRBV3-2), with 10 positions matching TRBD1. Trimming removed 4 bases from V and 8 bases from J; junction bases left unmatched: 4. CDR1 and CDR2 (germline): LGHDT, YNNKEL (reference sequence). CDR3 length: 13 residues. The CDR3 here is CASSPGDRGGYTF. The CDR3 DNA is TGTGCCAGCAGCCCCGGGGACAGGGGAGGCTACACCTTC.

The gene calls are TRBV29-1 and TRBJ2-1; 9 nucleotides line up with TRBD1. V was pared by 4 bases and J by 4 bases, with 11 bases of the junction left unmatched. The CDR3 loop spans 16 amino acids. CDR1 SQVTM and CDR2 ANQGSEA come from the germline V gene. The CDR3 region is CSVVDPEQGAYNEQFF. CDR3 in DNA: TGCAGCGTTGTAGACCCGGAACAGGGGGCTTACAATGAGCAGTTCTTC.

This rearrangement joins TRBV11-3 to TRBJ1-4; D perhaps matches TRBD1 (5 bases). This CDR3 region has 17 residues. In germline, CDR1 is SGHNT, CDR2 YENEEA. V was trimmed by 5 bases and J by 0 bases, leaving 16 bases between them. Here the CDR3 reads CASSLGRGTSTNEKLFF. CDR3 in DNA: TGTGCCAGCAGCCTCGGCCGGGGGACTTCAACTAATGAAAAACTGTTTTTT.

The chain employs TRBV7-6 and TRBJ2-2; D is undetermined. The germline V gene has CDR1 SGHVS and CDR2 FNYEAQ. Trimming shortened V by 5 bases and J by 9 bases, and 10 bases separated the two germline ends. CDR3 length equals 12 residues. The CDR3 DNA sequence: TGTGCCAGCAGCGCTACCCGCTGGGAGCTGTTTTTT. Its protein product is CASSATRWELFF.